The 5 T cell receptor beta chains reported below all come from one sample, sequenced in a study of blood T cell repertoires in COVID-19. The method was immunoSEQ multiplex PCR; TCRdb's version includes in-frame clones alone and lacks a portion of them. Of about 140,000 clones listed, approximately 89% were seen once; the top ten hold 8% to 11%. Specimen: peripheral blood. These receptors originate from a man in his sixties with active or convalescent COVID-19.

The chain carries TRBV5-1 and TRBJ2-5, with D possibly TRBD2 on 5 matching bases. The CDR3 loop spans 14 amino acids. Trimming pared 6 bases from V and 2 bases from J, leaving 14 bases between. CDR1 SGHRS and CDR2 YFSETQ come from the germline V gene. The CDR3 region has the DNA TGCGCCAGCAATCCCCTTGGGAGACAAGAGACCCAGTACTTC. Encoded protein: CASNPLGRQETQYF.

V gene TRBV7-9 combines with J gene TRBJ2-5; perhaps TRBD2 as D (6 bases). The V gene's germline CDR1 is SEHNR and CDR2 FQNEAQ (reference sequence). The CDR3 runs to 14 residues. With 5 bases removed from V and 4 bases from J, the gap between germline ends came to 14 bases. The CDR3 loop is CASSTGLSGETQYF. The DNA of the CDR3 is TGTGCCAGCAGCACCGGACTATCGGGAGAGACCCAGTACTTC.

CDR3 sequence: CASSPPQGIESYNEQFF. As DNA, the CDR3 is TGTGCCAGCAGCCCGCCCCAGGGGATTGAGTCCTACAATGAGCAGTTCTTC. The chain carries TRBV7-9 and TRBJ2-1, with D tentatively TRBD1 (6 bases). The germline CDR1 and CDR2 sequences are SEHNR and FQNEAQ (reference sequence). This CDR3 contains 17 residues. V lost 5 bases, J lost 1 base, and 18 bases lay in between.

V gene TRBV5-1 combines with J gene TRBJ1-5, with 9 bases identical to TRBD1. The V segment lost 4 bases and the J segment 3 bases; nucleotides outside the gene matches: 5. CDR1 is SGHRS, CDR2 YFSETQ, per germline. The CDR3 totals 15 residues. The CDR3 is CASSGGQGTNQPQHF. CDR3 nucleotide sequence: TGCGCCAGCAGCGGGGGACAGGGAACCAATCAGCCCCAGCATTTT.

The gene calls are TRBV6-1 and TRBJ1-6, with D perhaps TRBD1 (5 bases). Germline CDR1 and CDR2: MNHNS and SASEGT. Trimming took off 2 bases at V and 0 bases at J, with 11 bases between the two ends. The CDR3 covers 17 residues. The CDR3 DNA follows: TGTGCCAGCAGTGAACTGGGGCTCAGCTCCTATAATTCACCCCTCCACTTT. This encodes CASSELGLSSYNSPLHF.